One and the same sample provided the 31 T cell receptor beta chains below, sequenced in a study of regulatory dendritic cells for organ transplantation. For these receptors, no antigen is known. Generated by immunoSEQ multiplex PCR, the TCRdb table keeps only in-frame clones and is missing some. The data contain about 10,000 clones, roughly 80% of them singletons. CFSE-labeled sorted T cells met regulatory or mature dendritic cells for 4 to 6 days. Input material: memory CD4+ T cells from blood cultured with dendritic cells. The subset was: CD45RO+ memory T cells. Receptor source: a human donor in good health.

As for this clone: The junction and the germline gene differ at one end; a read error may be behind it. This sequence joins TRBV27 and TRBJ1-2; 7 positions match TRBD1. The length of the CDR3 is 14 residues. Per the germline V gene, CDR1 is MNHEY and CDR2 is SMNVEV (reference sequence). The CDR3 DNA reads TGTGCCAGCAGGACCACAGGGGACGGCTATAGCTACACCTTC. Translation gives CASRTTGDGYSYTF.

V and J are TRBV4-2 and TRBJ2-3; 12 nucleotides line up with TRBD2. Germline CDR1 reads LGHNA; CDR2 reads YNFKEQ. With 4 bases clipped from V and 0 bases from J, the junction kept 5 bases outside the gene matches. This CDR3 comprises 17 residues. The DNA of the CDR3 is TGTGCCAGCAGCCGAGGACTAGCGGGAAGGAGCACAGATACGCAGTATTTT. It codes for CASSRGLAGRSTDTQYF.

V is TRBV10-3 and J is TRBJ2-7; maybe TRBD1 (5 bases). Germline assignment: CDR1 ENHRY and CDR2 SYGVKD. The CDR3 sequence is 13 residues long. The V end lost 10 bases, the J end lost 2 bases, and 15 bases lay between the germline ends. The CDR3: CATQGSTPYEQYF. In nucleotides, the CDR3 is TGTGCCACCCAGGGATCTACCCCCTACGAGCAGTACTTC.

CDR3 sequence reads: CASSLVLGAGGYTF. Here the CDR3 DNA reads TGTGCCAGCAGTTTAGTGCTTGGGGCGGGTGGCTACACCTTC. V gene TRBV27 combines with J gene TRBJ1-2; TRBD1 might be the D (5 bases). Germline values: CDR1 MNHEY, CDR2 SMNVEV (reference sequence). Trimming took 2 bases from V and 7 from J, leaving 14 bases between them. The CDR3 is 14 amino acids.

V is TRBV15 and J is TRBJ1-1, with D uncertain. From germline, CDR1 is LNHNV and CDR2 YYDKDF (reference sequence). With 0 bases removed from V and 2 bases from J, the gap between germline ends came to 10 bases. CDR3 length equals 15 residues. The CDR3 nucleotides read TGTGCCACCAGCAGAGATTACGAATCTAACACTGAAGCTTTCTTT. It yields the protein CATSRDYESNTEAFF.

The CDR3 loop is CASSVGNSGNSPLHF. DNA of the CDR3: TGTGCCAGCAGCGTAGGGAATTCGGGAAATTCACCCCTCCACTTT. The gene calls are TRBV9 and TRBJ1-6; D is ambiguous. The CDR3 totals 15 residues. Germline V CDR1 and CDR2: SGDLS, YYNGEE. V was shortened by 0 bases and J by 7 bases, with 11 bases between the two germline ends.

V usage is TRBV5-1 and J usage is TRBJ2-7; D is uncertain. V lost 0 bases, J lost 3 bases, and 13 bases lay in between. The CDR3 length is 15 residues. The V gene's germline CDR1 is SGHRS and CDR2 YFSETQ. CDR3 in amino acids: CASSLAGQSNYEQYF. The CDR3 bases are TGCGCCAGCAGCTTGGCAGGTCAGAGCAACTACGAGCAGTACTTC.

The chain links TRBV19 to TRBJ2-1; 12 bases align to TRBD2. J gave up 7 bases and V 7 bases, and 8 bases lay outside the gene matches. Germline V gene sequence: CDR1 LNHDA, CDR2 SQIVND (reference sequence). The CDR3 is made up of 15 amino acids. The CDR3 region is CASTPTSGRRNEQFF. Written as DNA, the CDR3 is TGTGCCAGTACCCCCACTAGCGGGAGGCGGAATGAGCAGTTCTTC.

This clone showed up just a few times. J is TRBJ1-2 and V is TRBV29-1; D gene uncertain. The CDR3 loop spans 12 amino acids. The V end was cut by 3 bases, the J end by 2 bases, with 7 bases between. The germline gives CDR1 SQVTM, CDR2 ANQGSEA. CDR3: CSVDTRNYGYTF. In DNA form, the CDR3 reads TGCAGCGTTGATACTCGAAACTATGGCTACACCTTC.

CDR3 sequence: CASSFRPYNEQFF. In DNA form, the CDR3 reads TGCGCCAGCAGCTTCAGACCGTACAATGAGCAGTTCTTC. The gene calls are TRBV5-1 and TRBJ2-1; D not resolved. The germline gives CDR1 SGHRS, CDR2 YFSETQ. This CDR3 is built from 13 residues. Deletions cut 2 bases from V and 4 bases from J, with 7 bases between.

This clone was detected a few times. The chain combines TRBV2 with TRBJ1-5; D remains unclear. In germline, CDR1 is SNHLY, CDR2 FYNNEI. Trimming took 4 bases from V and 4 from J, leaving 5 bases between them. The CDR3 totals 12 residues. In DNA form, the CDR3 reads TGTGCCAGCAGTGGAGAGAATCAGCCCCAGCATTTT. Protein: CASSGENQPQHF.

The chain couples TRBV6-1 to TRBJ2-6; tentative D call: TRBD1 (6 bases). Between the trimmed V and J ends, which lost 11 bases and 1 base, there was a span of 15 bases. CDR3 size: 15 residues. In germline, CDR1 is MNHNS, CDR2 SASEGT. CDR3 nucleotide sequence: TGTGCCGGTCGCAGGGGCGGGTCTGGGGCCAACGTCCTGACTTTC. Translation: CAGRRGGSGANVLTF.

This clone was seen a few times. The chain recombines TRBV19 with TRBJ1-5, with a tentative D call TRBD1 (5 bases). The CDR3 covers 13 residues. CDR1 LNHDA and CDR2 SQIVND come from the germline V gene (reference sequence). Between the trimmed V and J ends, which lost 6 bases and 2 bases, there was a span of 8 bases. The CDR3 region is CASSGTGNQPQHF. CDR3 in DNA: TGTGCCAGTAGCGGGACCGGCAATCAGCCCCAGCATTTT.

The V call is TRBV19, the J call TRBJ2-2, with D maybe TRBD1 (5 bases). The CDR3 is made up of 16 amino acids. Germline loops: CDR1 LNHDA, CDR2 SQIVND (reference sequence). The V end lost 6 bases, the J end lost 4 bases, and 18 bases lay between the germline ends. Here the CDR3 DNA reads TGTGCCAGTAGGGCTACTCAGGGTAGGCTCACCGGGGAGCTGTTTTTT. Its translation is CASRATQGRLTGELFF.

The CDR3 is CASSLRDDRPYGYTF. CDR3 bases: TGTGCCAGTAGTTTGCGCGACGACAGGCCCTATGGCTACACCTTC. The genes are TRBV19 and TRBJ1-2, with a weak D call TRBD1 (6 bases). The CDR3 has 15 amino acids. Germline lookup yields CDR1 LNHDA and CDR2 SQIVND (reference sequence). V dropped 5 bases and J dropped 4 bases, with 17 bases sitting between them. Full variable domain (outside the CDR3, taken from reference TRBV19 and TRBJ1-2): DGGITQSPKYLFRKEGQNVTLSCEQNLNHDAMYWYRQDPGQGLRLIYYSQIVNDFQKGDIAEGYSVSREKKESFPLTVTSAQKNPTAFYLCASSLRDDRPYGYTFGSGTRLTVV.

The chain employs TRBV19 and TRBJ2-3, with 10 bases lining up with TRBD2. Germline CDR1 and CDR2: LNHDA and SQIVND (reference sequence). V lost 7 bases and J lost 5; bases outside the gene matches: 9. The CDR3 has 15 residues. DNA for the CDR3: TGTGCCAGTACCAGTAGCGGGGGGCTTGGAGATACGCAGTATTTT. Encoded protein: CASTSSGGLGDTQYF.

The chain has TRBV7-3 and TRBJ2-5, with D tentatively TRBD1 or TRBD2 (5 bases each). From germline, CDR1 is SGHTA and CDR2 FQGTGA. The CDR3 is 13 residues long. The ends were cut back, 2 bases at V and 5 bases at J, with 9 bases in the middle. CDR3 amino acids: CASSLRGVETQYF. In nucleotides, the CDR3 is TGTGCCAGCAGCTTACGAGGGGTGGAGACCCAGTACTTC.

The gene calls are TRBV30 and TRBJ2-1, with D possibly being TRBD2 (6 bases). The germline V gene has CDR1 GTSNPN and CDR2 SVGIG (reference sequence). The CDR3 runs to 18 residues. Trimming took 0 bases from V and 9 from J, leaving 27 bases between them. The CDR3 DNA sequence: TGTGCCTGGAGTGTACCCCCGTACTCGAGACTAGAGTTAGGTGAGCAGTTCTTC. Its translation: CAWSVPPYSRLELGEQFF.

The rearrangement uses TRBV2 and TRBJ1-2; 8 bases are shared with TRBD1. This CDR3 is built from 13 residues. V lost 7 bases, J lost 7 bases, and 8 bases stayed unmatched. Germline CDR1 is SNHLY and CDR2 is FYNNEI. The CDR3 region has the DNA TGTGCCAGCACCCCTGACAGGGGTAGTGGCTACACCTTC. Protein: CASTPDRGSGYTF.

CDR3 region: CSVAGQRGTEAFF. DNA of the CDR3: TGCAGCGTTGCGGGACAGCGGGGCACTGAAGCTTTCTTT. The rearrangement links TRBV29-1 to TRBJ1-1; TRBD1 matches 7 bases. Germline trimming cut 4 bases from V and 4 bases from J; bases unmatched to any gene: 6. The CDR3 is made up of 13 amino acids. The germline V gene encodes CDR1 SQVTM and CDR2 ANQGSEA.

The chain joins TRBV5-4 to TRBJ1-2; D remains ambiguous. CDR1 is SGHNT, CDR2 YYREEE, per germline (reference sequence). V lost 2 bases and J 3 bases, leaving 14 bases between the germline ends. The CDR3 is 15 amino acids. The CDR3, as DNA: TGTGCCAGCAGCTTTATGGCCTCGGGAGACTATGGCTACACCTTC. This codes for CASSFMASGDYGYTF.

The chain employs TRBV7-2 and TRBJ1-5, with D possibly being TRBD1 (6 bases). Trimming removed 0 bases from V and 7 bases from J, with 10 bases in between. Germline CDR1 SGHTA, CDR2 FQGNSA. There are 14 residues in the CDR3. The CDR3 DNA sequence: TGTGCCAGCAGCTTAGCGTTCAGGGGCCAGCCCCAGCATTTT. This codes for CASSLAFRGQPQHF.

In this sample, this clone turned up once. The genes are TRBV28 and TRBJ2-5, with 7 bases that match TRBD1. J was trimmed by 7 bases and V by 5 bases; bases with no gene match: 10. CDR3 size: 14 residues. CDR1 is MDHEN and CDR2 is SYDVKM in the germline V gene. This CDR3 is CASSPPGQSPTQYF. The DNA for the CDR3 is TGTGCCAGCAGTCCGCCGGGACAGTCTCCGACCCAGTACTTC.

The CDR3 here is CAISDPQGFRAEAFF. CDR3 bases: TGTGCCATCAGTGACCCACAGGGATTTCGCGCTGAAGCTTTCTTT. This sequence joins TRBV10-3 and TRBJ1-1; D is perhaps TRBD1 (6 bases). Germline V lookup: CDR1 ENHRY, CDR2 SYGVKD. Trimming removed 3 bases from V and 6 bases from J, with 17 bases in between. The CDR3 length is 15 residues.

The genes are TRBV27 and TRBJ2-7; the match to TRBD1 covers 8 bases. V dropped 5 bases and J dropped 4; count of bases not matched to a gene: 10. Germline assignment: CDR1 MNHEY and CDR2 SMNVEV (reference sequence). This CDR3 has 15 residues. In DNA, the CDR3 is TGTGCCAGCAGTCCCCAGGGGGCCCTCCCTTACGAGCAGTACTTC. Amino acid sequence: CASSPQGALPYEQYF.

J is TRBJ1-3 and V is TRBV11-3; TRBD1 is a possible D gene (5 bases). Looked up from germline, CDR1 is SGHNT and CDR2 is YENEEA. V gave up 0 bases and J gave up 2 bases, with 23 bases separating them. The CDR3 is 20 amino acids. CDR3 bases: TGTGCCAGCAGCTTAGATGCAGGAACTGTCGCTTGGGGGACTGGAAACACCATATATTTT. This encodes CASSLDAGTVAWGTGNTIYF.

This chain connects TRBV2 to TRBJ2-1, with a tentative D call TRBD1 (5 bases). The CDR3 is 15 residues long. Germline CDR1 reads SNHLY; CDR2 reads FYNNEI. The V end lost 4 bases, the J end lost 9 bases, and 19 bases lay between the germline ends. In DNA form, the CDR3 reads TGTGCCAGCAGTGCGATGGGGCTGGGGTATGGTGAGCAGTTCTTC. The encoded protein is CASSAMGLGYGEQFF.

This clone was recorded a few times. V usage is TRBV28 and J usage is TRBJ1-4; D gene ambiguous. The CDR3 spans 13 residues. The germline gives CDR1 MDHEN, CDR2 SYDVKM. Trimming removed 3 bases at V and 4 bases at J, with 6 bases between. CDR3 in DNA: TGTGCCAGCAGTTTTGCCGATAATGAAAAACTGTTTTTT. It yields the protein CASSFADNEKLFF.

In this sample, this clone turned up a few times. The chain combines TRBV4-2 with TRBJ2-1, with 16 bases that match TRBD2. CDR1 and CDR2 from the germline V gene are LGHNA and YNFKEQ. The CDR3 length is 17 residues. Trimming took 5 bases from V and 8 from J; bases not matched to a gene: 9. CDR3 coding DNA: TGTGCCAGCAGCGAATCGGGACTAGCGGGGGGGCCAGATGAGCAGTTCTTC. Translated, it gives CASSESGLAGGPDEQFF.

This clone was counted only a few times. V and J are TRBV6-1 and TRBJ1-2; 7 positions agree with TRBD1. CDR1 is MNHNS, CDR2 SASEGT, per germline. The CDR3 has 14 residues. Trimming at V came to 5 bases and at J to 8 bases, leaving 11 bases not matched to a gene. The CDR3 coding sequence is TGTGCCAGCAGTAGGACCAGGACAGGTAACGGCTACACCTTC. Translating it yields CASSRTRTGNGYTF.

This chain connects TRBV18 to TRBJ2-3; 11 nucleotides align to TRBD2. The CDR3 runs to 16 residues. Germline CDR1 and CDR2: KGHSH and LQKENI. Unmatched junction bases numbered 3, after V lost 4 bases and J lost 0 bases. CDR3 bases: TGTGCCAGCTCACTAACTAGCGGGGGAAGCACAGATACGCAGTATTTT. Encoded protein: CASSLTSGGSTDTQYF. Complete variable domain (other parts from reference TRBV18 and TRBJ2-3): NAGVMQNPRHLVRRRGQEARLRCSPMKGHSHVYWYRQLPEEGLKFMVYLQKENIIDESGMPKERFSAEFPKEGPSILRIQQVVRGDSAAYFCASSLTSGGSTDTQYFGPGTRLTVL.